Below, 30 T cell receptor beta chains from the same sample are listed, as sequenced in a study of control samples from healthy donors and cancer patients. Libraries were prepared by immunoSEQ multiplex PCR; TCRdb keeps only in-frame clonotypes and omits some of them. The top ten hold 18% of the sample, which has 100,000 to 110,000 clones, less than 90% seen once. Sequencing used blood. These receptors originate from a woman aged 45 to 65 in good health.

This chain links TRBV5-1 with TRBJ1-1; D ambiguous. The CDR3 covers 14 residues. Looked up from germline, CDR1 is SGHRS and CDR2 is YFSETQ. The V and J ends lost 3 bases and 1 base respectively, with 10 bases between them. The CDR3 protein is CASSSSDPNTEAFF. Here the CDR3 DNA reads TGCGCCAGCAGCTCGTCAGACCCGAACACTGAAGCTTTCTTT.

The genes are TRBV24-1 and TRBJ2-2, with D tentatively TRBD2 (5 bases). CDR3 length: 17 residues. Trimming took off 1 base at V and 6 bases at J, with 17 bases between the two ends. CDR1 is KGHDR, CDR2 SFDVKD, per germline. The CDR3 protein is CATSDFSGRGGSGELFF. The CDR3 region has the DNA TGTGCCACCAGTGATTTTAGTGGGAGAGGCGGGTCCGGGGAGCTGTTTTTT.

The chain uses TRBV5-6 and TRBJ2-1, with D perhaps matching TRBD1 (5 bases). The germline CDR1 and CDR2 sequences are SGHDT and YYEEEE. CDR3 length: 12 residues. V lost 4 bases and J lost 10, with 12 bases in between. The CDR3 here is CASSPARVEQFF. The CDR3 DNA reads as TGTGCCAGCAGCCCGGCCAGGGTCGAGCAGTTCTTC.

The chain employs TRBV19 and TRBJ1-1, with 9 bases fitting TRBD1. V trimming: 3 bases; J trimming: 5 bases; junction bases outside the gene matches: 4. The CDR3 loop spans 14 amino acids. Germline V gives CDR1 LNHDA, CDR2 SQIVND (reference sequence). CDR3 DNA sequence: TGTGCCAGTAGTATTACAGGGGGCCGTACTGAAGCTTTCTTT. The encoded protein is CASSITGGRTEAFF.

The gene calls are TRBV7-9 and TRBJ1-4, with TRBD1 as a possible D gene (5 bases). The CDR3 covers 14 residues. The V gene's germline CDR1 is SEHNR and CDR2 FQNEAQ (reference sequence). Deletions cut 5 bases from V and 4 bases from J, with 11 bases between. CDR3 DNA: TGTGCCAGCAGCCAACCGGGGCTTAATGAAAAACTGTTTTTT. As protein: CASSQPGLNEKLFF.

This clone was counted once. The J gene is TRBJ2-2, the V gene TRBV25-1, with D perhaps being TRBD1 or TRBD2 (5 bases each). Germline V gene lookup returns CDR1 MGHDK and CDR2 SYGVNS. Trimming cost V 8 bases and J 4 bases, with 23 bases left between them. The CDR3 sequence is 17 residues long. Here the CDR3 DNA reads TGTGCCAGCCGACGTAAGGGACCACTTCTAAGCACCGGGGAGCTGTTTTTT. Translated, it gives CASRRKGPLLSTGELFF.

The chain uses TRBV5-6 and TRBJ2-7; the D gene is possibly TRBD1 (6 bases). The germline gives CDR1 SGHDT, CDR2 YYEEEE. The CDR3 totals 14 residues. Trimming shortened V by 6 bases and J by 6 bases, and 19 bases separated the two germline ends. The chain's CDR3 is CASTVRDTPFEQYF. Written as DNA, the CDR3 is TGTGCCAGCACCGTCCGGGACACCCCGTTCGAGCAGTACTTC.

The chain carries TRBV6-5 and TRBJ2-1; no definite D call. The CDR3 runs to 14 residues. Germline V lookup: CDR1 MNHEY, CDR2 SVGAGI. The germline V and J ends were trimmed by 5 bases and 4 bases, with 12 bases remaining between them. CDR3 region: CASSPSGSYNEQFF. CDR3 in DNA: TGTGCCAGCAGTCCCTCGGGCTCTTACAATGAGCAGTTCTTC.

This clone has a handful of counts. V usage is TRBV7-9 and J usage is TRBJ2-1; D unclear. The germline V and J ends were trimmed by 6 bases and 4 bases, with 7 bases remaining between them. This CDR3 region has 12 residues. CDR1 is SEHNR, CDR2 FQNEAQ, per germline (reference sequence). The chain's CDR3 is CASRTGYNEQFF. The CDR3 bases are TGTGCCAGCAGGACTGGATACAATGAGCAGTTCTTC.

This chain uses TRBV19 with TRBJ1-5; tentatively, D is TRBD1 (5 bases). Germline loops: CDR1 LNHDA, CDR2 SQIVND (reference sequence). Trimming cost V 1 base and J 1 base, with 8 bases left between them. The CDR3 has 15 amino acids. CDR3 DNA: TGTGCCAGTAGTATAGGAGGGGAGAGCAATCAGCCCCAGCATTTT. Translation gives CASSIGGESNQPQHF. The variable domain in full, completed from reference TRBV19 and TRBJ1-5, reads DGGITQSPKYLFRKEGQNVTLSCEQNLNHDAMYWYRQDPGQGLRLIYYSQIVNDFQKGDIAEGYSVSREKKESFPLTVTSAQKNPTAFYLCASSIGGESNQPQHFGDGTRLSIL.

The chain combines TRBV18 with TRBJ2-7, with a possible D match to TRBD1 (6 bases). This CDR3 contains 15 residues. V shed 6 bases and J shed 6 bases, with 21 bases lying between them. Germline V gives CDR1 KGHSH, CDR2 LQKENI. As DNA, the CDR3 is TGTGCCAGCTCCCTAGGTACCCTTGGACAGACCGAGCAGTACTTC. It translates to CASSLGTLGQTEQYF.

This clone was found a few times. The gene calls are TRBV18 and TRBJ1-2; possible D gene TRBD1, 6 bases. Trimming left V 2 bases short and J 6 bases short, with 19 bases between. The germline gives CDR1 KGHSH, CDR2 LQKENI. The CDR3 sequence is 16 residues long. Here the CDR3 DNA reads TGTGCCAGCTCACCATACGTCCCGGGGGGGGCAAATGGCTACACCTTC. This sequence encodes CASSPYVPGGANGYTF.

The chain links TRBV2 to TRBJ2-6; maybe TRBD1 (6 bases). Germline-derived CDR1 and CDR2 are SNHLY and FYNNEI. The CDR3 loop spans 15 amino acids. Trimming cost V 5 bases and J 0 bases, with 8 bases left between them. The DNA for the CDR3 is TGTGCCAGCAGTCCGGACAGCTCTGGGGCCAACGTCCTGACTTTC. It encodes CASSPDSSGANVLTF.

The chain couples TRBV11-1 to TRBJ2-1; D possibly corresponds to TRBD1 (6 bases). V lost 6 bases to trimming and J lost 3 bases, with 18 bases between them. The CDR3 loop spans 16 amino acids. Germline loops: CDR1 SGHAT, CDR2 FQDESV (reference sequence). This CDR3 is CASSFSLDSVYNEQFF. CDR3 sequence (DNA): TGTGCCAGCAGTTTTTCCTTGGACAGCGTCTACAATGAGCAGTTCTTC.

This clone has only a few counts. The V call is TRBV7-2, the J call TRBJ1-5; D uncertain. Germline assignment: CDR1 SGHTA and CDR2 FQGNSA. V lost 6 bases and J 4 bases, leaving 10 bases between the germline ends. The CDR3 has 13 amino acids. CDR3 DNA: TGTGCCAGCAGACTCCTGCTTAATCAGCCCCAGCATTTT. This encodes CASRLLLNQPQHF.

The gene calls are TRBV6-2 or TRBV6-3 and TRBJ2-4; D gene ambiguous. This CDR3 is 19 amino acids long. The germline V and J ends were trimmed by 2 bases and 0 bases, with 20 bases remaining between them. Per germline, CDR1 MNHEY and CDR2 SVGEGT. CDR3 protein: CASSYQEKGNVLAKNIQYF. The CDR3 coding sequence is TGTGCCAGCAGTTACCAGGAAAAAGGAAACGTTTTAGCCAAAAACATTCAGTACTTC.

This rearrangement joins TRBV2 to TRBJ1-5, with D perhaps TRBD1 (6 bases). CDR1 and CDR2 (germline): SNHLY, FYNNEI. Trimming cost V 5 bases and J 11 bases, with 22 bases left between them. The CDR3 covers 15 residues. The DNA for the CDR3 is TGTGCCAGCAGTCAGAGCCGGGACATCCGTGACGCCCAGCATTTT. The encoded protein is CASSQSRDIRDAQHF. Drawing the rest from reference TRBV2 and TRBJ1-5, the complete variable domain is EPEVTQTPSHQVTQMGQEVILRCVPISNHLYFYWYRQILGQKVEFLVSFYNNEISEKSEIFDDQFSVERPDGSNFTLKIRSTKLEDSAMYFCASSQSRDIRDAQHFGDGTRLSIL.

This clone has just one count. The chain links TRBV5-8 to TRBJ1-4; TRBD1 matches 11 bases. CDR3 size: 15 residues. The junction had 4 bases not matched to a gene; V was cut back by 2 bases and J by 7 bases. Germline V gene sequence: CDR1 SGHTS, CDR2 YDEGEE. The CDR3 coding sequence is TGTGCCAGCAGCTTATGGACAGGGGGCGGTGAAAAACTGTTTTTT. Encoded protein: CASSLWTGGGEKLFF.

The chain combines TRBV18 with TRBJ1-4, with D uncertain. Germline V gene lookup returns CDR1 KGHSH and CDR2 LQKENI. CDR3 length: 11 amino acids. V was pared by 5 bases and J by 4 bases, with 2 bases between. The CDR3 region has the DNA TGTGCCAGCTCATTTAATGAAAAACTGTTTTTT. It encodes CASSFNEKLFF.

This clone was detected once. The chain carries TRBV29-1 and TRBJ1-1; TRBD1 is a possible D gene (6 bases). With 3 bases removed from V and 6 bases from J, the gap between germline ends came to 17 bases. The length of the CDR3 is 14 residues. The germline gives CDR1 SQVTM, CDR2 ANQGSEA. The CDR3, as DNA: TGCAGCGTTGACACGGGGGGCCGGAGGTCTGAAGCTTTCTTT. This translates into CSVDTGGRRSEAFF. Looking up the rest from reference TRBV29-1 and TRBJ1-1 gives the full variable domain: SAVISQKPSRDICQRGTSLTIQCQVDSQVTMMFWYRQQPGQSLTLIATANQGSEATYESGFVIDKFPISRPNLTFSTLTVSNMSPEDSSIYLCSVDTGGRRSEAFFGQGTRLTVV.

The chain joins TRBV6-2 or TRBV6-3 to TRBJ1-1; 10 bases are shared with TRBD1. The CDR3 consists of 16 residues. V trimming: 5 bases; J trimming: 1 base; junction bases outside the gene matches: 7. Germline loops: CDR1 MNHEY, CDR2 SVGEGT. The CDR3 reads CASSPWGTGENTEAFF. The CDR3 DNA is TGTGCCAGCAGTCCCTGGGGGACAGGGGAGAACACTGAAGCTTTCTTT.

The CDR3 DNA follows: TGTGCCAGCAGCCAAGAGGGTAGACGGGGTAGGAATACGCAGTATTTT. Protein product: CASSQEGRRGRNTQYF. This chain uses TRBV3-1 (or the pseudogene TRBV3-2) with TRBJ2-3; possibly TRBD2 for D (5 bases). The CDR3 spans 16 residues. The germline V gene has CDR1 LGHDT and CDR2 YNNKEL (reference sequence). V gave up 0 bases and J gave up 7 bases, with 17 bases separating them.

Only one count was recorded for this clone. V gene TRBV7-2 combines with J gene TRBJ1-3; a weak D match, TRBD1 (6 bases). The V end lost 8 bases, the J end lost 0 bases, and 14 bases lay between the germline ends. In germline, CDR1 is SGHTA, CDR2 FQGNSA. This CDR3 contains 15 residues. Written as DNA, the CDR3 is TGTGCCAGCCCCCTACAGGGCACCTCTGGAAACACCATATATTTT. Translated, it gives CASPLQGTSGNTIYF. Drawing the rest from reference TRBV7-2 and TRBJ1-3, the complete variable domain is GAGVSQSPSNKVTEKGKDVELRCDPISGHTALYWYRQSLGQGLEFLIYFQGNSAPDKSGLPSDRFSAERTGGSVSTLTIQRTQQEDSAVYLCASPLQGTSGNTIYFGEGSWLTVV.

V and J are TRBV3-1 (or the pseudogene TRBV3-2) and TRBJ2-7, with TRBD2 matching 13 bases. The CDR3 loop spans 17 amino acids. The germline CDR1 and CDR2 sequences are LGHDT and YNNKEL (reference sequence). V was pared by 1 base and J by 6 bases, with 9 bases of the junction left unmatched. The CDR3 DNA reads as TGTGCCAGCAGCCAAGCCGCCAGACTAGCGGGGGGACGCGAGCAGTACTTC. Translation gives CASSQAARLAGGREQYF.

The J gene is TRBJ1-5, the V gene TRBV15; tentatively, D is TRBD1 (6 bases). Trimming pared 5 bases from V and 1 base from J, leaving 27 bases between. Germline V gene sequence: CDR1 LNHNV, CDR2 YYDKDF (reference sequence). The CDR3 sequence is 20 residues long. The CDR3 spells CATSRGPPGAYRGSNQPQHF. The CDR3 DNA reads TGTGCCACCAGCCGAGGCCCCCCAGGGGCTTATAGGGGGAGCAATCAGCCCCAGCATTTT.

The rearrangement uses TRBV9 and TRBJ2-1; TRBD2 agrees at 10 bases. V was pared by 3 bases and J by 4 bases, with 7 bases of the junction left unmatched. Germline CDR1 SGDLS, CDR2 YYNGEE. The CDR3 contains 16 residues. In DNA, the CDR3 is TGTGCCAGCAGCGGTCCTAGCGGGGGAGCTTACAATGAGCAGTTCTTC. It encodes CASSGPSGGAYNEQFF.

The genes are TRBV6-5 and TRBJ1-1; no reliable D call. V was shortened by 7 bases and J by 2 bases, with 11 bases between the two germline ends. The CDR3 runs to 13 residues. CDR1 is MNHEY and CDR2 is SVGAGI in the germline V gene. Here the CDR3 reads CASTLKHNTEAFF. The CDR3 coding sequence is TGTGCCAGCACCTTAAAACACAACACTGAAGCTTTCTTT.

The rearrangement links TRBV27 to TRBJ1-2, with 8 bases that match TRBD1. J gave up 5 bases and V 6 bases, and 5 bases lay outside the gene matches. The CDR3 totals 13 residues. The germline V gene encodes CDR1 MNHEY and CDR2 SMNVEV (reference sequence). CDR3 DNA: TGTGCCAGCAGCCTTACAGGGGGATATGGCTACACCTTC. This translates into CASSLTGGYGYTF.

The V call is TRBV6-4, the J call TRBJ1-1; D not resolved. V was pared by 5 bases and J by 0 bases, with 19 bases between. The germline V gene encodes CDR1 MRHNA and CDR2 SNTAGT. The CDR3 has 17 residues. DNA for the CDR3: TGTGCCAGCAGTCCATTGCCGACTAGGCCGTTGAACACTGAAGCTTTCTTT. It codes for CASSPLPTRPLNTEAFF.

The rearrangement joins TRBV5-6 to TRBJ2-1, with 14 nucleotides matching TRBD2. The CDR3 covers 15 residues. The trim removed 4 bases at V and 5 bases at J, leaving 2 bases unmatched. Germline V gene data show CDR1 as SGHDT and CDR2 as YYEEEE. In nucleotides, the CDR3 is TGTGCCAGCAGCGGGGGACTAGCGGGGGACAATGAGCAGTTCTTC. Protein sequence: CASSGGLAGDNEQFF.